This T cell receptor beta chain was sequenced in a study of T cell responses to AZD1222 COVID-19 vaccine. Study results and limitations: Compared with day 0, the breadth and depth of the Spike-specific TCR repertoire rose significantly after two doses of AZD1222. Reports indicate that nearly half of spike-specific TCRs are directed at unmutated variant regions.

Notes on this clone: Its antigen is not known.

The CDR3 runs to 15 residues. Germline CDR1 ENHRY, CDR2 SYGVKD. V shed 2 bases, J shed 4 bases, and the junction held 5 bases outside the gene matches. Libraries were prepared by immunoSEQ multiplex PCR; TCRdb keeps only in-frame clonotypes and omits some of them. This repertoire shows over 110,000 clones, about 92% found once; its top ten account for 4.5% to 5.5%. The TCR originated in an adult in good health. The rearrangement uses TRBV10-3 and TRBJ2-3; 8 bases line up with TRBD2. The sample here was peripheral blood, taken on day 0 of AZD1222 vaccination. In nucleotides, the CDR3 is TGTGCCATCAGTGAGCGGGGGGGCCGCGCAGATACGCAGTATTTT. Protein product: CAISERGGRADTQYF.